This TCR beta chain was documented in a study of regulatory and conventional T cells in RAG deficiency. Generated by immunoSEQ multiplex PCR, the TCRdb table keeps only in-frame clones and is missing some. The repertoire holds 12,000 or so clones, with 94% as singletons. The sample holds a few counts of this clone. The CDR3 is 12 amino acids. Germline CDR1 MNHNS, CDR2 SASEGT. V was clipped by 2 bases and J by 6 bases, with 6 bases between them. Genomic DNA came from blood regulatory T cells gated CD4+ CD25-high CD127-low. This sample also appeared in a second study, on regulatory T cells. That investigation notes: Primers: 52 TRBV forward and 13 TRBJ reverse.

This chain joins TRBV6-1 and TRBJ2-3; D unclear. The clonotype comes from a human donor in good health. Sequences were obtained from CD127- CD25+ CD4+ Tregs sorted from blood. The CDR3 is CASSENRDTQYF. In DNA form, the CDR3 reads TGTGCCAGCAGTGAAAACCGGGATACGCAGTATTTT.